Listed below are T cell receptor beta chains from one sample, sequenced in a study of blood T cell repertoires in COVID-19. Clones were sequenced by immunoSEQ multiplex PCR, and TCRdb holds only the in-frame ones, with some missing. This table holds approximately 200,000 clones, about 85% found once. Material: peripheral blood. These receptors were taken from a man between 65 and 80 years old with active or convalescent COVID-19. Each CDR3 is given with its conserved first and last residue. The size entry is marked missing in some rows and otherwise reads once, few, many or a size class.

J: TRBJ2-1
V: TRBV5-4
size: -
CDR3: CASSLVLANNEQFF

J: TRBJ2-7
V: TRBV4-3
size: -
CDR3: CASSQEARGQYEQYF

J: TRBJ2-7
V: TRBV2
size: -
CDR3: CASSGGTSRSEQYF

J: TRBJ1-6
V: TRBV18
size: -
CDR3: CASSGGRSSYNSPLHF

J: TRBJ1-1
V: TRBV7-2
size: -
CDR3: CASSTAPGINTEAFF

J: TRBJ1-1
V: TRBV5-3
size: -
CDR3: CARSLSGAGPEAFF

J: TRBJ1-6
V: TRBV10-2
size: -
CDR3: CASSGDTYNSPLHF

J: TRBJ2-2
V: TRBV6-2/TRBV6-3
size: -
CDR3: CASSSDIRNTGELFF

J: TRBJ2-1
V: TRBV6-5
size: -
CDR3: CASRGRPYNEQFF

J: TRBJ2-3
V: TRBV5-1
size: -
CDR3: CASSQSTDTQYF

J: TRBJ2-2
V: TRBV10-2
size: -
CDR3: CASLIAGVGELFF

J: TRBJ2-7
V: TRBV21-1
size: -
CDR3: CASSSNRGRSRWGFNEQYF

J: TRBJ2-7
V: TRBV28
size: once
CDR3: CASSKTRTSGIPFGQYF

J: TRBJ1-6
V: TRBV6-5
size: -
CDR3: CASSPNRAHSPLHF

J: TRBJ2-5
V: TRBV19
size: -
CDR3: CASSPPESWETQYF

J: TRBJ2-3
V: TRBV9
size: -
CDR3: CASASGGTDTQYF

J: TRBJ1-2
V: TRBV6-5
size: -
CDR3: CASTPEGPGTGYTF

J: TRBJ1-5
V: TRBV21-1
size: once
CDR3: CASSKGKGSMWTLSNQPQHF

J: TRBJ1-5
V: TRBV6-1
size: -
CDR3: CASSEWPDRGGNQPQHF

J: TRBJ2-4
V: TRBV28
size: -
CDR3: CASSQVSKAQYF

J: TRBJ2-2
V: TRBV28
size: -
CDR3: CASTTENTGELFF

J: TRBJ2-3
V: TRBV10-3
size: -
CDR3: CAISDDRSTDTQYF

J: TRBJ2-3
V: TRBV6-4
size: -
CDR3: CASSDTRGGATDTQYF

J: TRBJ2-7
V: TRBV7-8
size: -
CDR3: CASSLRDRHEQYF

J: TRBJ2-1
V: TRBV27
size: -
CDR3: CASSPILAPYNEQFF

J: TRBJ2-7
V: TRBV3-1/TRBV3-2
size: -
CDR3: CASGSGLVEQYF

J: TRBJ2-7
V: TRBV7-9
size: -
CDR3: CASRENQGGEQYF

J: TRBJ2-3
V: TRBV24-1
size: -
CDR3: CATSAGTKTDTQYF

J: TRBJ1-2
V: TRBV5-1
size: -
CDR3: CASSPGQGNYGYTF

J: TRBJ1-6
V: TRBV6-6
size: few
CDR3: CATQQVNYNSPLHF

J: TRBJ2-3
V: TRBV29-1
size: -
CDR3: CSVKSYAGGTDTQYF

J: TRBJ2-4
V: TRBV28
size: -
CDR3: CASRPPGQAVLAKNIQYF

J: TRBJ2-7
V: TRBV28
size: -
CDR3: CASSLVAGGAYEQYF

J: TRBJ1-5
V: TRBV24-1
size: -
CDR3: CATAAGEGGQPQHF

J: TRBJ1-6
V: TRBV7-8
size: -
CDR3: CASSSDGVRSPLHF

J: TRBJ2-1
V: TRBV10-1
size: -
CDR3: CASSRRTGVGNEQFF

J: TRBJ2-7
V: TRBV5-1
size: -
CDR3: CASSLGGTGGYEQYF

J: TRBJ1-2
V: TRBV2
size: -
CDR3: CASSEQEPYGYTF

J: TRBJ1-2
V: TRBV10-3
size: -
CDR3: CAISEGHPYGYTF

J: TRBJ1-2
V: TRBV3-1/TRBV3-2
size: -
CDR3: CASSQAGRTNYGYTF

J: TRBJ2-5
V: TRBV13
size: -
CDR3: CASSLGTGLVGFRETQYF

J: TRBJ2-2
V: TRBV6-6
size: -
CDR3: CASSSVGQNTGELFF

J: TRBJ1-5
V: TRBV6-1
size: -
CDR3: CASSEGGGRNQPQHF

J: TRBJ1-4
V: TRBV3-1/TRBV3-2
size: -
CDR3: CASSQDFRTGTNEKLFF

J: TRBJ2-1
V: TRBV5-1
size: -
CDR3: CASSFSGILNEQFF

J: TRBJ2-2
V: TRBV20-1
size: -
CDR3: CSASRAGVTGELFF

J: TRBJ2-5
V: TRBV19
size: -
CDR3: CASSTGQGWETQYF

J: TRBJ2-1
V: TRBV6-2/TRBV6-3
size: -
CDR3: CASSSRDAGGWDEQFF

J: TRBJ2-7
V: TRBV5-1
size: -
CDR3: CASSLERGFNEQYF

J: TRBJ1-5
V: TRBV15
size: -
CDR3: CATSRGLTSNQPQHF

J: TRBJ2-2
V: TRBV5-1
size: -
CDR3: CASSLPKAGTNTGELFF

J: TRBJ1-3
V: TRBV14
size: once
CDR3: CASSQGQGTNTIYF

J: TRBJ1-5
V: TRBV28
size: -
CDR3: CASSFRRMQQPQHF

J: TRBJ2-3
V: TRBV5-8
size: -
CDR3: CASSPGGVATDTQYF